This passage covers 9 T cell receptor beta chains from one sample sequenced in a study of beta chain features in type 1 diabetes. Sequenced material consisted of expressed TCRB transcripts (all of the isolated RNA was reverse transcribed). Sequencing used immunoSEQ multiplex PCR; TCRdb keeps in-frame clones, though not all of them. The sample includes about 620,000 clones, around 15% of them seen just once. Input material: naive CD4+ T cells from blood. The source is a young man in good health.

This chain uses TRBV27 with TRBJ2-5, with D possibly TRBD1 on 6 matching bases. The closer fit of TRBJ2-7 to the DNA end suggests the J call may be wrong. Germline assignment: CDR1 MNHEY and CDR2 SMNVEV (reference sequence). CDR3 length equals 14 residues. CDR3 nucleotide sequence: TGTGCCAGCAGTTTGAAGGACAGCTCCTACGAGCAGTACTTC. Amino acid sequence: CASSLKDSSYEQYF.

This chain connects TRBV7-9 to TRBJ1-1; D possibly corresponds to TRBD1 (5 bases). Germline-derived CDR1 and CDR2 are SEHNR and FQNEAQ (reference sequence). V lost 5 bases to trimming and J lost 4 bases, with 11 bases between them. This CDR3 region has 13 residues. CDR3 amino acids: CASSKAGSTEAFF. DNA of the CDR3: TGTGCCAGCAGCAAAGCAGGGAGCACTGAAGCTTTCTTT.

The CDR3 here is CASSRNSNTGELFF. DNA of the CDR3: TGTGCCAGCAGCAGAAACAGTAACACCGGGGAGCTGTTTTTT. The chain combines TRBV9 with TRBJ2-2; D remains ambiguous. The CDR3 consists of 14 residues. V was cut by 4 bases and J by 2 bases, with 9 bases left in between. CDR1 SGDLS and CDR2 YYNGEE come from the germline V gene.

V gene TRBV14 combines with J gene TRBJ2-1; 8 bases agree with TRBD2. Trimming removed 4 bases from V and 9 bases from J; junction bases left unmatched: 11. CDR1 SGHDN and CDR2 FVKESK come from the germline V gene. The CDR3 totals 15 residues. The CDR3 protein is CASSPLLTAGGEQFF. The CDR3 DNA sequence: TGTGCCAGCAGCCCCTTACTTACGGCGGGGGGTGAGCAGTTCTTC.

This chain connects TRBV5-1 to TRBJ2-1; TRBD1 agrees at 10 bases. CDR1 and CDR2 from the germline V gene are SGHRS and YFSETQ. This CDR3 is built from 13 residues. The junction had 6 bases not matched to a gene; V was cut back by 0 bases and J by 15 bases. The CDR3: CASSLVSRDRGFF. In DNA, the CDR3 is TGCGCCAGCAGCTTGGTGTCTCGGGACAGGGGGTTCTTC.

V is TRBV4-3 and J is TRBJ1-1, with TRBD1 identical over 9 bases. Per the germline V gene, CDR1 is LGHNA and CDR2 is YSLEER. This CDR3 contains 15 residues. With V trimmed by 6 bases and J by 7 bases, 12 bases remained unmatched. CDR3 loop: CASRVPGQGLVEAFF. CDR3 bases: TGCGCCAGCAGGGTCCCGGGACAGGGACTAGTTGAAGCTTTCTTT.

This clone has only a few counts. The CDR3 loop reads CASSPAERPQHF. CDR3 bases: TGTGCCAGCTCACCAGCAGAACGGCCCCAGCATTTT. J is TRBJ1-5 and V is TRBV18; D remains unclear. Trimming pared 2 bases from V and 9 bases from J, leaving 8 bases between. CDR3 length: 12 amino acids. In germline, CDR1 is KGHSH, CDR2 LQKENI.

This clone was counted only a few times. V and J are TRBV7-9 and TRBJ2-5; the D is unclear. Germline V CDR1 and CDR2: SEHNR, FQNEAQ (reference sequence). Trimming shortened V by 1 base and J by 9 bases, and 9 bases separated the two germline ends. This CDR3 has 12 residues. The CDR3 spells CASSLVGAPQYF. In DNA, the CDR3 is TGTGCCAGCAGCTTAGTGGGCGCCCCCCAGTACTTC.

The chain couples TRBV5-6 to TRBJ1-4; perhaps TRBD1 as D (6 bases). From germline, CDR1 is SGHDT and CDR2 YYEEEE. Between the trimmed V and J ends, which lost 4 bases and 3 bases, there was a span of 10 bases. The length of the CDR3 is 14 residues. This CDR3 reads CASSRGGPNEKLFF. CDR3 bases: TGTGCCAGCAGCCGCGGGGGGCCTAATGAAAAACTGTTTTTT.